What follows is one T cell receptor beta chain and its context. Its target is not known. This sample was taken from a study of T cell responses to AZD1222 COVID-19 vaccine. Regarding the study as a whole: CD4 TCRs linked to vaccination spanned spike, dominating at 160-218 and 743-854. Donors were mostly white British, more females; clonal diversity possibly underestimated. Spike-specific TCR breadth and depth both grew after two AZD1222 doses.

Measured with immunoSEQ multiplex PCR; TCRdb has only the in-frame clones, and not every one. The repertoire consists of 160,000 or so clones, with approximately 90% occurring once and the leading ten covering approximately 7%. Germline loops: CDR1 MDHEN, CDR2 SYDVKM. The CDR3 spans 12 residues. The V end was cut by 3 bases, the J end by 5 bases, with 7 bases between. The sequencing here drew on peripheral blood, taken after recovery from COVID-19. This receptor was identified in an adult who had recovered from COVID-19. This chain links TRBV28 with TRBJ1-1, with no clear D. The CDR3 region has the DNA TGTGCCAGCAGTTTGAGGCAAACTGAAGCTTTCTTT. Translating gives CASSLRQTEAFF.